This T cell receptor beta chain comes out of a study of vaccination and CD4 T cells after COVID-19. Study details: The cells were exposed to overlapping spike peptides originating from SARS-CoV-2, HCoV-NL63, HCoV-OC43 and HCoV-229E for stimulation.

Treatment described: roughly 10-day PBMC culture with coronavirus spike peptide pools or control peptides (ViraFEST assay). Culture conditions combined 1.5 million to 2.5 million PBMCs per well with around 9.2 IU/ml IL-2 and approximately 11 ug/ml peptide pools. A word on this clonotype: Its target is unknown.

Oncomine TCR Beta short-read sequencing was applied to DNA from cultured CD4+ T cells. TCRdb processed the PCR reads anew with MiXCR; each CDR3 protein has one entry. This table holds about 12,000 distinct CDR3 sequences, approximately 57% found once. V lost 6 bases to trimming and J lost 4 bases, with 12 bases between them. This CDR3 is built from 13 residues. Germline V gives CDR1 MNHNS, CDR2 SASEGT. Sequenced sample: CD4+ T cells from blood, cultured in vitro. This chain uses TRBV6-1 with TRBJ1-2, with D tentatively TRBD1 (6 bases). This clonotype was sampled from a human donor who had recovered from COVID-19. CDR3 protein: CASRRDTSYGYTF. The CDR3 nucleotides read TGTGCCAGCAGGAGGGACACTTCCTATGGCTACACCTTC.